The 23 T cell receptor beta chains reported below all come from one sample, sequenced in a study of blood T cell repertoires in COVID-19. Profiled with immunoSEQ multiplex PCR; TCRdb holds only in-frame clones, not every one. This sample has about 19,000 clones, with around 90% found just once. The sequenced sample consisted of peripheral blood. These receptors came from a human donor in a cohort sampled during active COVID-19.

The chain combines TRBV27 with TRBJ2-7; 13 bases match TRBD2. Unmatched junction bases numbered 5, after V lost 8 bases and J lost 7 bases. Germline values: CDR1 MNHEY, CDR2 SMNVEV (reference sequence). CDR3 size: 13 residues. The CDR3 sequence is CASGLAGVGEQYF. The CDR3 bases are TGTGCCAGCGGACTAGCGGGAGTAGGAGAGCAGTACTTC.

J is TRBJ1-5 and V is TRBV18; D call uncertain. V was pared by 6 bases and J by 8 bases, with 14 bases between. Germline loops: CDR1 KGHSH, CDR2 LQKENI. The CDR3 is 13 residues long. The CDR3 spells CASSSQASEPQHF. CDR3 sequence (DNA): TGTGCCAGCTCTTCTCAGGCCTCGGAGCCCCAGCATTTT. Full variable domain (remainder filled in from reference TRBV18 and TRBJ1-5): NAGVMQNPRHLVRRRGQEARLRCSPMKGHSHVYWYRQLPEEGLKFMVYLQKENIIDESGMPKERFSAEFPKEGPSILRIQQVVRGDSAAYFCASSSQASEPQHFGDGTRLSIL.

This clone came up once. The chain links TRBV6-5 to TRBJ1-3; D is undetermined. This CDR3 region has 15 residues. CDR1 is MNHEY, CDR2 SVGAGI, per germline. V was shortened by 2 bases and J by 7 bases, with 15 bases between the two germline ends. The CDR3 coding sequence is TGTGCCAGCAGTTACCAACGGACTTCTTCCAACACCATATATTTT. As protein: CASSYQRTSSNTIYF.

The CDR3: CASRTSGRAGEQFF. The CDR3 DNA is TGTGCCAGCCGGACTAGCGGGAGGGCAGGGGAGCAGTTCTTC. The chain employs TRBV28 and TRBJ2-1, with 15 bases identical to TRBD2. With V trimmed by 8 bases and J by 10 bases, 6 bases remained unmatched. The CDR3 has 14 amino acids. The germline gives CDR1 MDHEN, CDR2 SYDVKM.

This chain uses TRBV4-2 with TRBJ1-5; TRBD1 matches 10 bases. Germline V gene sequence: CDR1 LGHNA, CDR2 YNFKEQ. The V gene end was trimmed by 0 bases and the J gene end by 7 bases; junction bases not matched to a gene: 6. The CDR3 covers 16 residues. The CDR3 DNA follows: TGTGCCAGCAGCCAAGATCGAGGGACAGGGGAACAGCCCCAGCATTTT. This translates into CASSQDRGTGEQPQHF.

The genes are TRBV7-2 and TRBJ1-1; tentative D call: TRBD1 (6 bases). The CDR3 has 15 residues. V was shortened by 5 bases and J by 7 bases, with 20 bases between the two germline ends. The germline CDR1 and CDR2 sequences are SGHTA and FQGNSA. The CDR3 is CASSPLSVGHYEAFF. The DNA for the CDR3 is TGTGCCAGCAGCCCCTTGAGTGTGGGACACTATGAAGCTTTCTTT.

The V gene is TRBV27, the J gene TRBJ2-1; unclear D gene. CDR1 is MNHEY, CDR2 SMNVEV, per germline (reference sequence). The CDR3 has 14 residues. Deletions cut 5 bases from V and 4 bases from J, with 12 bases between. CDR3 bases: TGTGCCAGCAGTCTCCGGGTCCGGTACAATGAGCAGTTCTTC. It specifies CASSLRVRYNEQFF.

This clone was seen once. This chain uses TRBV5-6 with TRBJ1-3; no firm D call. The CDR3 runs 15 residues. The germline V gene encodes CDR1 SGHDT and CDR2 YYEEEE. V was trimmed by 1 base and J by 0 bases, leaving 8 bases between them. This CDR3 reads CASSLTGSSGNTIYF. The CDR3 coding sequence is TGTGCCAGCAGCTTGACGGGGTCCTCTGGAAACACCATATATTTT.

The chain recombines TRBV28 with TRBJ2-1, with 13 nucleotides matching TRBD2. V lost 6 bases and J lost 8; bases outside the gene matches: 7. The CDR3 extends over 15 amino acids. Germline CDR1 is MDHEN and CDR2 is SYDVKM. Here the CDR3 DNA reads TGTGCCAGCAGACAAGGACTAGCGGGAGCCGATGAGCAGTTCTTC. It is translated as CASRQGLAGADEQFF.

CDR3 protein: CASSSPDRIENIQYF. The CDR3 nucleotides are TGTGCCAGCAGTTCTCCGGACAGGATTGAAAACATTCAGTACTTC. The chain recombines TRBV6-6 with TRBJ2-4; 7 bases are a match to TRBD1. V dropped 4 bases and J dropped 5; count of bases not matched to a gene: 8. CDR1 and CDR2 from the germline V gene are MNHNY and SVGAGI (reference sequence). The CDR3 is 15 residues long.

This chain links TRBV6-6 with TRBJ1-6; 7 bases line up with TRBD1. The CDR3 has 15 amino acids. With V trimmed by 6 bases and J by 0 bases, 2 bases remained unmatched. Germline lookup yields CDR1 MNHNY and CDR2 SVGAGI (reference sequence). The CDR3 nucleotides read TGTGCCAGCAGGGACAGGAGCTCCTATAATTCACCCCTCCACTTT. Translating gives CASRDRSSYNSPLHF.

The chain is built from TRBV5-1 and TRBJ2-5; no clear D gene. The CDR3 consists of 14 residues. Trimming left V 0 bases short and J 2 bases short, with 8 bases between. Germline CDR1 and CDR2: SGHRS and YFSETQ. The CDR3 sequence is CASSLVASQETQYF. For the CDR3, the DNA is TGCGCCAGCAGCTTGGTGGCTAGTCAAGAGACCCAGTACTTC.

V usage is TRBV19 and J usage is TRBJ1-1; D not certain. V was clipped by 7 bases and J by 4 bases, with 13 bases between them. Looked up from germline, CDR1 is LNHDA and CDR2 is SQIVND (reference sequence). The CDR3 consists of 13 residues. CDR3 DNA sequence: TGTGCCAGTAATCGGGTCTTAGGCACTGAAGCTTTCTTT. It encodes CASNRVLGTEAFF.

The chain is built from TRBV21-1 and TRBJ1-6; TRBD1, as called in the table, went unchecked against the DNA. TRBV21-1 is a known pseudogene. The CDR3 sequence is 23 residues long. The CDR3 DNA is TGTGCCAGCAGCAAAGCGCCACTTTTGGTTTTCCGCCAAAAGACAGGGATTCATTCACCCCTCCACTTT. Translating gives CASSKAPLLVFRQKTGIHSPLHF.

This clone is medium-sized. The V call is TRBV2, the J call TRBJ2-2, with TRBD1 matching 7 bases. V was pared by 6 bases and J by 5 bases, with 9 bases of the junction left unmatched. This CDR3 comprises 15 residues. Germline CDR1 reads SNHLY; CDR2 reads FYNNEI. The CDR3 is CASSKGGYYTGELFF. In DNA form, the CDR3 reads TGTGCCAGCAGCAAAGGGGGCTACTATACCGGGGAGCTGTTTTTT.

This chain uses TRBV28 with TRBJ1-1, with 7 nucleotides matching TRBD1. The CDR3 consists of 15 residues. The junction had 7 bases not matched to a gene; V was cut back by 6 bases and J by 0 bases. Per the germline V gene, CDR1 is MDHEN and CDR2 is SYDVKM. CDR3 sequence: CASSLRGSVNTEAFF. The CDR3 region has the DNA TGTGCCAGCAGCCTCAGGGGGTCGGTGAACACTGAAGCTTTCTTT.

V and J are TRBV28 and TRBJ1-5; D unclear. CDR3 length equals 12 residues. CDR1 is MDHEN and CDR2 is SYDVKM in the germline V gene. V was pared by 6 bases and J by 3 bases, with 6 bases between. CDR3 residues: CASRRNNQPQHF. As DNA, the CDR3 is TGTGCCAGCAGGCGGAACAATCAGCCCCAGCATTTT.

This chain uses TRBV6-6 with TRBJ1-1; weak D call: TRBD1 (5 bases). Germline-derived CDR1 and CDR2 are MNHNY and SVGAGI (reference sequence). Trimming took off 2 bases at V and 7 bases at J, with 14 bases between the two ends. The CDR3 is made up of 14 amino acids. The CDR3 loop reads CASSYGGVTGEAFF. The DNA for the CDR3 is TGTGCCAGCAGTTACGGGGGGGTTACGGGTGAAGCTTTCTTT.

The V call is TRBV27, the J call TRBJ1-4, with 10 bases lining up with TRBD1. CDR1 MNHEY and CDR2 SMNVEV come from the germline V gene (reference sequence). V gave up 7 bases and J gave up 6 bases; unmatched junction bases: 8. CDR3 length: 15 residues. CDR3 amino acids: CASNRQGARDEKLFF. The CDR3 DNA reads as TGTGCCAGCAACCGACAGGGGGCGCGGGATGAAAAACTGTTTTTT.

The chain links TRBV18 to TRBJ2-5; TRBD1 is a possible D gene (5 bases). This CDR3 contains 13 residues. V lost 5 bases and J lost 5, with 12 bases in between. The V gene's germline CDR1 is KGHSH and CDR2 LQKENI. The CDR3: CASSAGLVETQYF. CDR3 nucleotide sequence: TGTGCCAGCTCAGCAGGGCTTGTGGAGACCCAGTACTTC.

The chain carries TRBV6-6 and TRBJ1-5; D possibly corresponds to TRBD1 (6 bases). The germline V gene has CDR1 MNHNY and CDR2 SVGAGI (reference sequence). The V end lost 6 bases, the J end lost 1 base, and 16 bases lay between the germline ends. This CDR3 spans 16 amino acids. The CDR3, as DNA: TGTGCCAGCAGGAAGAGACAGGCAGCCAGCAATCAGCCCCAGCATTTT. The encoded protein is CASRKRQAASNQPQHF.

The chain links TRBV28 to TRBJ1-5, with no clear D. With 3 bases removed from V and 4 bases from J, the gap between germline ends came to 10 bases. Per the germline V gene, CDR1 is MDHEN and CDR2 is SYDVKM. The CDR3 runs 14 residues. This chain's CDR3 is CASSLGSMNQPQHF. The CDR3 region has the DNA TGTGCCAGCAGTTTGGGCAGCATGAATCAGCCCCAGCATTTT.

This rearrangement joins TRBV19 to TRBJ1-2; D is perhaps TRBD1 (6 bases). The CDR3 runs to 14 residues. Germline V CDR1 and CDR2: LNHDA, SQIVND (reference sequence). V shed 8 bases and J shed 2 bases, with 15 bases lying between them. The CDR3 bases are TGTGCCAGTTCGTTGACAGGCACCAACTATGGCTACACCTTC. As protein: CASSLTGTNYGYTF. Combining the CDR3 with reference TRBV19 and TRBJ1-2 gives the whole variable domain DGGITQSPKYLFRKEGQNVTLSCEQNLNHDAMYWYRQDPGQGLRLIYYSQIVNDFQKGDIAEGYSVSREKKESFPLTVTSAQKNPTAFYLCASSLTGTNYGYTFGSGTRLTVV.